This TCR beta chain was profiled in a study of shared clonotypes between healthy human individuals. Turning to this clone: Antigen unknown.

The CDR3 is 16 amino acids. Per germline, CDR1 KGHSH and CDR2 LQKENI. The V gene lost 3 bases and the J gene lost 0 bases, with 15 bases spanning the gap. The study, taken as a whole, reports: Clonotypes which were not shared had lower generation probabilities than clonotypes that all four donors shared. Estimated richness values were generally larger in naive subsets than in memory subsets. Naive CD4 clonotypes were shared across a few donors at around 5%.

Clones were sequenced by immunoSEQ multiplex PCR, and TCRdb holds only the in-frame ones, with some missing. The repertoire includes 2 million to 2.5 million clones, just under 95% of them detected once, and roughly 0.34% sits in the top ten. Subsets obtained from CD4+ cells comprised CD45RA+ naive and CD45RA-negative memory cells. V gene TRBV18 combines with J gene TRBJ2-7; D possibly matches TRBD1 or TRBD2 (5 bases each). The sequencing sample was made of naive CD4+ T cells from PBMCs. The subset: CD45RA+ positively selected. The receptor was derived from a man aged 18 to 29 in good health. Some clones in this sample may be carry-over from other donors' samples. The CDR3 is CASSPVRDPSSYEQYF. The CDR3 DNA reads TGTGCCAGCTCACCGGTCCGGGACCCGAGCTCCTACGAGCAGTACTTC.